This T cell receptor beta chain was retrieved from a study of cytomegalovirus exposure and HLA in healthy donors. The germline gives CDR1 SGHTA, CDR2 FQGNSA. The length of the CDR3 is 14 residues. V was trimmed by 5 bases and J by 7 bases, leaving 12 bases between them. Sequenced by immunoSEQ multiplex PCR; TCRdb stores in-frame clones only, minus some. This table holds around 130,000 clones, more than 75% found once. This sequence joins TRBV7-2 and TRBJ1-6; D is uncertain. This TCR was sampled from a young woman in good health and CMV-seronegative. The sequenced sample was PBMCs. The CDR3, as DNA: TGTGCCAGCAGCATCATTCAGGTGAATTCACCCCTCCACTTT. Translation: CASSIIQVNSPLHF.